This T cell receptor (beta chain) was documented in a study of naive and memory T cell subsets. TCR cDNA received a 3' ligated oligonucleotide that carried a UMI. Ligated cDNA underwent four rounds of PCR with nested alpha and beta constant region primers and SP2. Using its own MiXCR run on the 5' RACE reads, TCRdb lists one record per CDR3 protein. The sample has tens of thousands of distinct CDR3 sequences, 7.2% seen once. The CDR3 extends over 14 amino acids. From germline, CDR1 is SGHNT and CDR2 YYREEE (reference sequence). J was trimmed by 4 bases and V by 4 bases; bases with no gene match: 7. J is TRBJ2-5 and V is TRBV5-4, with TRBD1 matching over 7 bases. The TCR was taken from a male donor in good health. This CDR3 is CASSPYGTVETQYF. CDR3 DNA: TGTGCCAGCAGCCCCTACGGGACAGTAGAGACCCAGTACTTC.